This entry lists 4 T cell receptor beta chains sequenced from one sample in a study of PD-L1 blockade in urothelial cancer. Time point denoted: pretreatment peripheral blood. Profiled with immunoSEQ multiplex PCR; TCRdb holds only in-frame clones, not every one. The repertoire consists of approximately 72,000 clones, with around 86% occurring once and the leading ten covering around 14%. Sequences were derived from PBMCs, sampled around atezolizumab (anti-PD-L1) treatment. The receptor source for this set is a man aged 55 to 70 with urothelial cancer.

The chain carries TRBV28 and TRBJ2-3; the D gene is possibly TRBD1 (6 bases). The germline V gene has CDR1 MDHEN and CDR2 SYDVKM. The V gene lost 8 bases and the J gene lost 5 bases, with 11 bases spanning the gap. This CDR3 contains 12 residues. CDR3 nucleotides: TGTGCCAGCCGAACAGGGAAAGATACGCAGTATTTT. Residues: CASRTGKDTQYF.

The chain employs TRBV30 and TRBJ2-6; D is undetermined. From germline, CDR1 is GTSNPN and CDR2 SVGIG (reference sequence). V was cut by 0 bases and J by 2 bases, with 8 bases left in between. The CDR3 has 15 residues. CDR3: CAWSVREAGANVLTF. CDR3 nucleotides: TGTGCCTGGAGTGTACGAGAAGCTGGGGCCAACGTCCTGACTTTC.

The genes are TRBV6-4 and TRBJ1-2, with TRBD1 as a possible D gene (5 bases). This CDR3 contains 13 residues. CDR1 and CDR2 (germline): MRHNA, SNTAGT. Between the trimmed V and J ends, which lost 6 bases and 4 bases, there was a span of 12 bases. This CDR3 reads CASSREEGYGYTF. DNA of the CDR3: TGTGCCAGCAGCAGGGAGGAAGGCTATGGCTACACCTTC.

The genes are TRBV29-1 and TRBJ2-7; 9 positions match TRBD1. Germline CDR1 and CDR2: SQVTM and ANQGSEA. The J segment lost 5 bases and the V segment lost 7 bases, leaving 12 bases of the junction unmatched. This CDR3 is built from 14 residues. CDR3 nucleotides: TGCAGCGGTCGCCCGGGACAGGGTGCAAACGAGCAGTACTTC. Translated, it gives CSGRPGQGANEQYF.